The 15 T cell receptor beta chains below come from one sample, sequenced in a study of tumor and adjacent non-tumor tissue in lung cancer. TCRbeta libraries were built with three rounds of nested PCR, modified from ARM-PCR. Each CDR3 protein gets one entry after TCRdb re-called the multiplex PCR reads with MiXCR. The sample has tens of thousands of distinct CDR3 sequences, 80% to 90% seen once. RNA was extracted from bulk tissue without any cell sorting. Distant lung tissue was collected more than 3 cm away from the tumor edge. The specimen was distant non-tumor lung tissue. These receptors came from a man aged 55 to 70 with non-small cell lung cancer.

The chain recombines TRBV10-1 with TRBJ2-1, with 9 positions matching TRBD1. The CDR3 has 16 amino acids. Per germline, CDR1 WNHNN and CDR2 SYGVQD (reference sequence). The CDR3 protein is CASGAPGQGEDDEQFF. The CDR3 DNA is TGCGCAAGCGGGGCTCCGGGACAGGGAGAAGACGATGAGCAGTTCTTC.

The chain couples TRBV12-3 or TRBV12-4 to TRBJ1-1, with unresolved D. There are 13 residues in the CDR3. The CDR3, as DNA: TGTGTCGGCAGTTCCGGGGTTAGGACTGAAGCTTTCTTT. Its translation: CVGSSGVRTEAFF.

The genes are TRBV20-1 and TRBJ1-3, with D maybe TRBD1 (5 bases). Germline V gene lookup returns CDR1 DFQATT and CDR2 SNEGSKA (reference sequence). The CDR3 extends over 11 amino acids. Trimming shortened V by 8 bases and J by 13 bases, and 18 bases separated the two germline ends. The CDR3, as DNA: TGCAGTATCAGGGTTTTTGAGACAATATATTTT. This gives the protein CSIRVFETIYF.

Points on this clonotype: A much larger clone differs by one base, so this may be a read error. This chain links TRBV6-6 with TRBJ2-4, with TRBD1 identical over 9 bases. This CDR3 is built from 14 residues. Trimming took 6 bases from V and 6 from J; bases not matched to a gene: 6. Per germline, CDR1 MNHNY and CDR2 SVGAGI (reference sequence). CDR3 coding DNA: TGTGCCAGCAGCTCGGACAGGGGCGCAAACATTCAGTACTTC. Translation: CASSSDRGANIQYF.

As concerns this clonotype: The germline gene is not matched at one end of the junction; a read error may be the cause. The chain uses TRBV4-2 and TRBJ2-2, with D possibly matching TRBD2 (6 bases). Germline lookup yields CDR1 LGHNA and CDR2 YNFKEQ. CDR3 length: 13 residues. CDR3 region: CASSQEESGEVFF. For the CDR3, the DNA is TGTGCCAGCAGCCAAGAAGAATCCGGGGAGGTGTTTTTT.

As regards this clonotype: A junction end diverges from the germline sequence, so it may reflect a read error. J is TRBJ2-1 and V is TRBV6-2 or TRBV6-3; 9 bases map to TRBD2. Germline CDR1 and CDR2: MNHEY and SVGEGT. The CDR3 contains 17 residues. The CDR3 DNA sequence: TGTGTCAGCACTTACTCCCTGGGAGCGGGAGGCATGAATGAGCAGTTCTTC. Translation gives CVSTYSLGAGGMNEQFF.

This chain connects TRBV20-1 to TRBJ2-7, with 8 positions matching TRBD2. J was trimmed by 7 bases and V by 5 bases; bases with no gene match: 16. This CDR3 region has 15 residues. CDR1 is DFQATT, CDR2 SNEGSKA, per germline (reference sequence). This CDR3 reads CSAVSGTSGLREQYF. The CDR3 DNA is TGCAGTGCTGTATCCGGGACTAGTGGTCTGAGGGAGCAGTACTTC.

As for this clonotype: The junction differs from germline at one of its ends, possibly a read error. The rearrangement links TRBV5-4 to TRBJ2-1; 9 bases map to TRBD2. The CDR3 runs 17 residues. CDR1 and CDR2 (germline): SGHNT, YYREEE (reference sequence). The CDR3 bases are TGTGCCAGCAGCTTGGGATCTAGCGGGAACTCCTATAATGAGCATTTCTTC. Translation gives CASSLGSSGNSYNEHFF.

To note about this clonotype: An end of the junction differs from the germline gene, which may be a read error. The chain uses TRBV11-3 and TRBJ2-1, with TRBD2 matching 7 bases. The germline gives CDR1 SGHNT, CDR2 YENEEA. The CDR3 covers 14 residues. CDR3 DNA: TGTGACAGCAGCTTGAGCGGGAATACCAATGAGCAGTTCTTC. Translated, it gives CDSSLSGNTNEQFF. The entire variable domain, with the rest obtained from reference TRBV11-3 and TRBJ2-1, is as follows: EAGVVQSPRYKIIEKKQPVAFWCNPISGHNTLYWYLQNLGQGPELLIRYENEEAVDDSQLPKDRFSAERLKGVDSTLKIQPAELGDSAVYLCDSSLSGNTNEQFFGPGTRLTVL.

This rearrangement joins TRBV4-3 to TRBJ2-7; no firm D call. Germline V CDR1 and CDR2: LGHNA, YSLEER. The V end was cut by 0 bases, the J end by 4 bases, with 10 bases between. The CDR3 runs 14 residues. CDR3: CASSQDVNGYEQYF. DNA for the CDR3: TGCGCCAGCAGCCAAGATGTTAACGGTTACGAGCAGTACTTC.

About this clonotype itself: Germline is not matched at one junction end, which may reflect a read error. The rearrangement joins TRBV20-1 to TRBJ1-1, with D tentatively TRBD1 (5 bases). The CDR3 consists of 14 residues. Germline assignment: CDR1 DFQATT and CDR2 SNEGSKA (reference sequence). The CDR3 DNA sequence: TGCAGTGCTTCATCGATCAGGGAGAACGCTGAAGCTTTATTT. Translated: CSASSIRENAEALF.

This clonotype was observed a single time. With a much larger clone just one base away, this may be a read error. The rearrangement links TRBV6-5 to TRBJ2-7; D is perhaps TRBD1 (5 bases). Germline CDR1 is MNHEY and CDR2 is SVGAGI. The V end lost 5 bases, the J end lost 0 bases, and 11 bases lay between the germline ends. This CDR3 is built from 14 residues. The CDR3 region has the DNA TGTGCCAGCAGTCAACAGGCCAGCTCCTACGAGCAGTACTTC. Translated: CASSQQASSYEQYF.

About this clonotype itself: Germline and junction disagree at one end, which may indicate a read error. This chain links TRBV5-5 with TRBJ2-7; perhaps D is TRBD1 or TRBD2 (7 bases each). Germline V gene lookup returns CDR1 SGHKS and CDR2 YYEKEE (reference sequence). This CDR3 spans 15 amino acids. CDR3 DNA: TGTGCCAGCAGCTTAGGGGGCCCCGGGAGGAGGGAGCTGTACTTC. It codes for CASSLGGPGRRELYF.

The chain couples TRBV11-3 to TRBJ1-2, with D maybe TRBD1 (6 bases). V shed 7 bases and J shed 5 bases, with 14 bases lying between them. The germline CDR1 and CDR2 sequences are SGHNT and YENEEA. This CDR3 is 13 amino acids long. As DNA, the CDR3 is TGTGCCAGCAACGTGGGGCAGGGGTATGGCTACACCTTC. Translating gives CASNVGQGYGYTF.

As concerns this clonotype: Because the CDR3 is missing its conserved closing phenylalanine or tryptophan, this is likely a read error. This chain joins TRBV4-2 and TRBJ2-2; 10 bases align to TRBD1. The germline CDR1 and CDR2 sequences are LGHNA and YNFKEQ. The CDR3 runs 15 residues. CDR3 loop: CASSHGTGDTGELFI. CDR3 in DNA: TGTGCCAGCAGCCATGGGACAGGGGACACCGGAGAGCTGTTTATT.